A single T cell receptor beta chain is shown here with its context. The sample belongs to a study of blood T cell repertoires in COVID-19. In the original workflow: By means of reference gene primer amplification, nucleated cell counts were estimated. Libraries were prepared by immunoSEQ multiplex PCR; TCRdb keeps only in-frame clonotypes and omits some of them. The V and J calls and clone size come from that table; D and trimming were worked out from the DNA. The table includes roughly 300,000 clones, more than 75% detected once. Living in about two dozen US areas, the participants were between roughly 18 and 90 years of age. Each participant's cohort was designated according to participant-reported clinical history. Either two negative PCRs, clearance, or symptom resolution qualified Cohort 3 donors as recovered. This clonotype originated in a woman in her twenties or thirties who had recovered from COVID-19. Sequencing was done on a sample of PBMCs or T cells enriched from blood (not recorded which).

In nucleotides, the CDR3 is TGCGCCAGCAGCTTGTCCGGGACAGGCCTATACAATGAGCAGTTCTTC. Amino acid sequence: CASSLSGTGLYNEQFF. The chain couples TRBV5-1 to TRBJ2-1; 8 positions agree with TRBD1. The germline V gene has CDR1 SGHRS and CDR2 YFSETQ. The CDR3 sequence is 16 residues long. Trimming at V came to 1 base and at J to 4 bases, leaving 7 bases not matched to a gene.